This TCR beta chain was recovered during a study of early T cells in non-severe SARS-CoV-2 infection. Background on the study: Unpaired chains resulted from sequencing bulk RNA of unsorted whole blood. Study results and limitations: Private and CD4 specificities were missed by VDJdb matching, skewed to anti-spike CD8.

Comment on this clonotype: The antigen is not known.

In the library, individual cDNA molecules carried attached unique molecular identifiers. TCRdb reprocessed the 5' RACE reads with MiXCR, giving one entry per CDR3 protein. Of 60,000 or so distinct CDR3 sequences detected, 7.5% to 9.5% appear once; the ten largest clones hold about 3.8%. The V gene end was trimmed by 5 bases and the J gene end by 1 base; junction bases not matched to a gene: 6. From germline, CDR1 is SGHTA and CDR2 FQGNSA. This CDR3 region has 16 residues. The receptor was derived from an adult who was a healthcare worker with PCR-confirmed SARS-CoV-2 infection or an uninfected control (not recorded which). Sequencing used whole blood, obtained at baseline. The V gene is TRBV7-2, the J gene TRBJ1-3; TRBD1 matches 9 bases. CDR3 amino acids: CASSLQQGASGNTIYF. The CDR3 nucleotides read TGTGCCAGCAGCCTACAACAGGGGGCTTCTGGAAACACCATATATTTT.